The 26 T cell receptor beta chains below all came from one sample that was sequenced in a study of blood T cells in healthy people across ages. Sample-barcoded 5' priming and a J-beta primer mix drove a second PCR of about 6 to 11 cycles. MiXCR, applied by TCRdb to the 5' RACE reads, yields one record per CDR3 protein. The data show about 1.1 million distinct CDR3 sequences, under 40% seen once. Sequences were obtained from blood. All receptors come from a man aged 18 to 30 in good health.

This clonotype was detected a few times. The chain joins TRBV4-3 to TRBJ1-4, with D uncertain. Trimming removed 2 bases from V and 7 bases from J, with 8 bases in between. This CDR3 is built from 13 residues. Per germline, CDR1 LGHNA and CDR2 YSLEER. The CDR3 spells CASSQNWGEKLFF. CDR3 nucleotide sequence: TGCGCCAGCAGCCAAAATTGGGGTGAAAAACTGTTTTTT.

V usage is TRBV27 and J usage is TRBJ2-7; 8 nucleotides line up with TRBD1. Per the germline V gene, CDR1 is MNHEY and CDR2 is SMNVEV (reference sequence). Trimming cost V 5 bases and J 5 bases; bases outside gene matches: 11. The CDR3 totals 15 residues. The CDR3 DNA reads TGTGCCAGCAGTCACTCCGGGACAGGCCTGGACGAGCAGTACTTC. It codes for CASSHSGTGLDEQYF.

This chain connects TRBV27 to TRBJ2-5; D tentatively reads TRBD1 or TRBD2 (5 bases each). Trimming pared 6 bases from V and 1 base from J, leaving 12 bases between. The CDR3 is 14 amino acids. Germline V gives CDR1 MNHEY, CDR2 SMNVEV (reference sequence). CDR3 DNA sequence: TGTGCCAGCAGAAGGGGAGCCCTCCAAGAGACCCAGTACTTC. Protein sequence: CASRRGALQETQYF.

This clonotype turned up a few times. CDR3 sequence: CSARTARANGYTF. The CDR3 nucleotides are TGCAGCGCTAGGACAGCCCGCGCGAACGGCTACACCTTC. The chain employs TRBV29-1 and TRBJ1-2; tentatively, D is TRBD1 (6 bases). The V end was cut by 7 bases, the J end by 8 bases, with 20 bases between. The CDR3 loop spans 13 amino acids. Germline V gene lookup returns CDR1 SQVTM and CDR2 ANQGSEA.

At least ten counts were recorded for this clonotype. The chain employs TRBV29-1 and TRBJ1-2; D is undetermined. The ends were cut back, 7 bases at V and 4 bases at J, with 7 bases in the middle. The CDR3 consists of 10 residues. Germline CDR1 reads SQVTM; CDR2 reads ANQGSEA. CDR3 protein: CSALLYGYTF. In DNA form, the CDR3 reads TGCAGCGCACTCCTCTATGGCTACACCTTC.

This chain uses TRBV3-1 with TRBJ2-3; tentatively, D is TRBD1 (5 bases). The CDR3 spans 20 residues. The V gene's germline CDR1 is LGHDT and CDR2 YNNKEL (reference sequence). Trimming stripped 0 bases from V and 1 base from J, with 23 bases between. The CDR3 DNA sequence: TGTGCCAGCAGCCAAGAGCGGCCAGAGACAGTTCGGCGTGGCACAGATACGCAGTATTTT. It translates to CASSQERPETVRRGTDTQYF.

The rearrangement joins TRBV7-6 to TRBJ2-1; a weak D match, TRBD2 (5 bases). This CDR3 is 15 amino acids long. Germline lookup yields CDR1 SGHVS and CDR2 FNYEAQ. Deletions cut 5 bases from V and 2 bases from J, with 13 bases between. The CDR3 protein is CASSRGRAAYNEQFF. CDR3 nucleotide sequence: TGTGCCAGCAGCCGCGGACGAGCGGCCTACAATGAGCAGTTCTTC.

The V gene is TRBV4-1, the J gene TRBJ1-1, with TRBD1 as a possible D gene (6 bases). The V gene's germline CDR1 is MGHRA and CDR2 YSYEKL. CDR3 length: 12 amino acids. Trimming took off 8 bases at V and 6 bases at J, with 13 bases between the two ends. The CDR3 loop reads CASHSGAAEAFF. The CDR3 nucleotides are TGCGCCAGCCACTCGGGGGCGGCTGAAGCTTTCTTT.

The gene calls are TRBV13 and TRBJ2-5; no definite D call. The CDR3 covers 14 residues. Trimming removed 3 bases from V and 3 bases from J, with 11 bases in between. CDR1 is PRHDT, CDR2 FYEKMQ, per germline (reference sequence). CDR3 sequence: CASSFGRTEETQYF. CDR3 nucleotide sequence: TGTGCCAGCAGCTTTGGACGTACTGAAGAGACCCAGTACTTC.

In DNA, the CDR3 is TGTGCCAGCAGTCGTGGGACAGGCCACGGGGAGACCCAGTACTTC. Protein product: CASSRGTGHGETQYF. The chain couples TRBV12-3 or TRBV12-4 to TRBJ2-5; 8 nucleotides align to TRBD1. V was clipped by 5 bases and J by 5 bases; unmatched bases: 10. The CDR3 is made up of 15 amino acids.

The gene calls are TRBV4-3 and TRBJ1-1, with D unresolved. With 1 base removed from V and 4 bases from J, the gap between germline ends came to 16 bases. This CDR3 region has 16 residues. Germline V CDR1 and CDR2: LGHNA, YSLEER. The CDR3, as DNA: TGCGCCAGCAGCCAAGTATTAGTCAATGCGGCCACTGAAGCTTTCTTT. Translation: CASSQVLVNAATEAFF.

The chain links TRBV12-3 or TRBV12-4 to TRBJ1-5, with a tentative D call TRBD1 (5 bases). The CDR3 covers 16 residues. Trimming took 4 bases from V and 3 from J, leaving 16 bases between them. The CDR3 sequence is CASSSRVDRHNQPQHF. CDR3 DNA sequence: TGTGCCAGCAGTTCCAGGGTAGACAGACACAATCAGCCCCAGCATTTT.

This chain links TRBV28 with TRBJ1-5, with no clear D. V lost 1 base and J lost 5, with 6 bases in between. Germline CDR1 is MDHEN and CDR2 is SYDVKM. This CDR3 contains 13 residues. The DNA of the CDR3 is TGTGCCAGCAGTTTATTAGTTTATCAGCCCCAGCATTTT. It is translated as CASSLLVYQPQHF.

The V gene is TRBV3-1, the J gene TRBJ2-5; D gene ambiguous. The ends were cut back, 2 bases at V and 7 bases at J, with 8 bases in the middle. This CDR3 spans 12 amino acids. The germline CDR1 and CDR2 sequences are LGHDT and YNNKEL (reference sequence). The CDR3 bases are TGTGCCAGCAGCCAATATCCGGGGACCCAGTACTTC. Translation gives CASSQYPGTQYF.

This clonotype showed up just a few times. Written as DNA, the CDR3 is TGTGCCAGCAGCTCTAAACCAGGACTAGCGGGGGTTTACAATGAGCAGTTCTTC. Protein product: CASSSKPGLAGVYNEQFF. This chain connects TRBV6-2 or TRBV6-3 to TRBJ2-1; TRBD2 matches at 13 bases. The CDR3 extends over 18 amino acids. Germline values: CDR1 MNHEY, CDR2 SVGEGT. V lost 6 bases and J lost 4; bases outside the gene matches: 12.

In the case of this clonotype: A read error may explain this, as a much larger clone is one base away. The gene calls are TRBV6-1 and TRBJ1-2, with D maybe TRBD1 (5 bases). Trimming shortened V by 6 bases and J by 4 bases, and 9 bases separated the two germline ends. CDR1 and CDR2 (germline): MNHNS, SASEGT. The CDR3 is made up of 12 amino acids. CDR3 coding DNA: TGTGCCAGCAGGGGGGGAGTCTATGGCTACACCTTC. Its translation is CASRGGVYGYTF.

This clonotype was seen a few times. The chain is built from TRBV9 and TRBJ1-6; unclear D gene. V was cut by 0 bases and J by 8 bases, with 9 bases left in between. This CDR3 has 14 amino acids. Germline values: CDR1 SGDLS, CDR2 YYNGEE. CDR3 in DNA: TGTGCCAGCAGCGTAGTCAGCAGAGATTCACCCCTCCACTTT. Amino acids: CASSVVSRDSPLHF. Based on the CDR3 plus reference TRBV9 and TRBJ1-6, the full variable domain is DSGVTQTPKHLITATGQRVTLRCSPRSGDLSVYWYQQSLDQGLQFLIQYYNGEERAKGNILERFSAQQFPDLHSELNLSSLELGDSALYFCASSVVSRDSPLHFGNGTRLTVT.

The J gene is TRBJ2-5, the V gene TRBV7-2; D not resolved. The assigned J gene may be wrong: the sequence end matches TRBJ2-7 better. Per germline, CDR1 SGHTA and CDR2 FQGNSA. The CDR3 is made up of 16 amino acids. This CDR3 is CASSLSRVALLSEQYF. The CDR3 coding sequence is TGTGCCAGCAGCTTAAGTCGTGTAGCCCTCCTAAGCGAGCAGTACTTC.

The CDR3 spells CAISQGGQPNYGYTF. CDR3 DNA: TGTGCCATCAGTCAGGGGGGACAGCCAAACTATGGCTACACCTTC. This rearrangement joins TRBV10-3 to TRBJ1-2, with 7 nucleotides matching TRBD1. This CDR3 is built from 15 residues. The junction had 8 bases not matched to a gene; V was cut back by 5 bases and J by 2 bases. Germline-derived CDR1 and CDR2 are ENHRY and SYGVKD.

This clonotype came up a few times. J is TRBJ2-7 and V is TRBV21-1; the table's D gene call, TRBD2, was not cross checked with the DNA. TRBV21-1 is labeled a pseudogene. CDR3 length equals 16 residues. DNA for the CDR3: TGTGCCAGCAGCAGACCCCGCACAATCATGCACTACGAGCAGTACTTC. Its protein is CASSRPRTIMHYEQYF.

The V gene is TRBV27, the J gene TRBJ2-5; perhaps TRBD1 as D (6 bases). The J call is uncertain, as TRBJ2-7 better fits the DNA end. This CDR3 is 16 amino acids long. Germline-derived CDR1 and CDR2 are MNHEY and SMNVEV (reference sequence). CDR3: CASSLSLDRTLYEQYF. CDR3 bases: TGTGCCAGCAGTTTATCACTAGACAGGACCTTATACGAGCAGTACTTC.

This clonotype was seen more than once but under ten times. The chain combines TRBV30 with TRBJ1-2, with a tentative D call TRBD1 (6 bases). The V end was cut by 3 bases, the J end by 2 bases, with 13 bases between. CDR1 is GTSNPN, CDR2 SVGIG, per germline (reference sequence). The CDR3 runs 14 residues. This chain's CDR3 is CAWRGDTLNYGYTF. The CDR3 DNA follows: TGTGCCTGGAGGGGGGACACTCTGAACTATGGCTACACCTTC.

This clonotype was found many times. This chain connects TRBV29-1 to TRBJ1-5; a possible D gene is TRBD1 (6 bases). Trimming removed 4 bases at V and 3 bases at J, with 16 bases between. Germline CDR1 and CDR2: SQVTM and ANQGSEA. This CDR3 contains 15 residues. The CDR3 here is CSVVLDSQYNQPQHF. The CDR3 nucleotides are TGCAGCGTTGTATTGGACAGTCAATACAATCAGCCCCAGCATTTT.

This chain uses TRBV18 with TRBJ1-3; D possibly corresponds to TRBD1 (6 bases). Germline V gene lookup returns CDR1 KGHSH and CDR2 LQKENI. The V end lost 0 bases, the J end lost 4 bases, and 13 bases lay between the germline ends. The CDR3 contains 16 residues. DNA for the CDR3: TGTGCCAGCTCACCACCGAACAGGGAACGGGGAAACACCATATATTTT. It is translated as CASSPPNRERGNTIYF.

For the CDR3, the DNA is TGTGCCAGCAGCTCTACCGGGACTCTTAATGAAAAACTGTTTTTT. Its protein is CASSSTGTLNEKLFF. The V gene is TRBV7-9, the J gene TRBJ1-4; TRBD1 might be the D (5 bases). The CDR3 runs to 15 residues. Germline CDR1 SEHNR, CDR2 FQNEAQ (reference sequence). Trimming stripped 4 bases from V and 4 bases from J, with 13 bases between.

In this sample, this clonotype turned up many times. The gene calls are TRBV7-2 and TRBJ1-6, with D unclear. The CDR3 runs 15 residues. V lost 3 bases to trimming and J lost 4 bases, with 10 bases between them. Per germline, CDR1 SGHTA and CDR2 FQGNSA. This CDR3 is CASSLDGLYNSPLHF. CDR3 coding DNA: TGTGCCAGCAGCTTGGACGGGCTTTATAATTCACCCCTCCACTTT.